These 10 T cell receptor beta chains share one sample of origin, sequenced in a study of shared clonotypes between healthy human individuals (dated by TCRdb to about 2020). The receptor library was made with the immunoSEQ multiplex PCR assay. Here the immuneACCESS table is served through TCRdb, limited to in-frame sequences with V and J called. Missing clones are a known gap in these copies; in checked studies unresolved V genes cover under half, and the rest lacks a known reason. The sample has 500,000 or so clones on record, approximately 94% of them singletons. Nearly 0.065% of the sample lies in the top ten. The sample taken for sequencing was naive CD4+ T cells sorted from blood. Explained via the paper, the cell subset or site label denotes: CD45RA+ positively selected. These receptors originate from a woman between 25 and 40 years old in good health.

The CDR3 region has the DNA TGCGCCACGGGGGAGACTTCTACCTACGAGCAGTACTTC. Translating gives CATGETSTYEQYF. The J gene is TRBJ2-7, the V gene TRBV10-2, with D maybe TRBD2 (6 bases). V lost 10 bases, J lost 2 bases, and 15 bases lay in between. This CDR3 region has 13 residues. Germline V CDR1 and CDR2: WSHSY, SAAADI.

This clone was seen only a few times. The sample contains more than one DNA sequence encoding this CDR3. This sequence joins TRBV18 and TRBJ2-7, with D hard to call. The V end lost 3 bases, the J end lost 0 bases, and 9 bases lay between the germline ends. The germline V gene encodes CDR1 KGHSH and CDR2 LQKENI. The CDR3 is made up of 14 amino acids. As DNA, the CDR3 is TGTGCCAGCTCACCGACTGGTAGCTCCTACGAGCAGTACTTC. As protein: CASSPTGSSYEQYF.

The V call is TRBV5-5, the J call TRBJ1-5, with no clear D. From germline, CDR1 is SGHKS and CDR2 YYEKEE (reference sequence). The CDR3 sequence is 14 residues long. The ends were cut back, 2 bases at V and 3 bases at J, with 9 bases in the middle. The DNA of the CDR3 is TGTGCCAGCAGCTTAACAAGTCTCAATCAGCCCCAGCATTTT. This translates into CASSLTSLNQPQHF.

The chain links TRBV27 to TRBJ2-6, with D unresolved. The CDR3 is made up of 15 amino acids. The germline V and J ends were trimmed by 0 bases and 0 bases, with 3 bases remaining between them. CDR1 is MNHEY and CDR2 is SMNVEV in the germline V gene (reference sequence). In DNA form, the CDR3 reads TGTGCCAGCAGTTTATCCCACTCTGGGGCCAACGTCCTGACTTTC. It encodes CASSLSHSGANVLTF. The full variable domain, rest sourced from reference TRBV27 and TRBJ2-6, is EAQVTQNPRYLITVTGKKLTVTCSQNMNHEYMSWYRQDPGLGLRQIYYSMNVEVTDKGDVPEGYKVSRKEKRNFPLILESPSPNQTSLYFCASSLSHSGANVLTFGAGSRLTVL.

The rearrangement uses TRBV6-6 and TRBJ1-2; 8 bases map to TRBD1. With 6 bases clipped from V and 6 bases from J, the junction kept 9 bases outside the gene matches. CDR1 and CDR2 from the germline V gene are MNHNY and SVGAGI (reference sequence). There are 14 residues in the CDR3. CDR3 in amino acids: CASREGQATHGYTF. The CDR3 DNA reads TGTGCCAGCAGAGAGGGACAGGCTACTCATGGCTACACCTTC.

The chain is built from TRBV28 and TRBJ1-4; D unclear. V was cut by 4 bases and J by 7 bases, with 10 bases left in between. CDR1 is MDHEN, CDR2 SYDVKM, per germline. The CDR3 has 13 residues. Written as DNA, the CDR3 is TGTGCCAGCAGTTCCCAATTCGGTGAAAAACTGTTTTTT. As protein: CASSSQFGEKLFF.

The genes are TRBV5-1 and TRBJ2-7, with 8 bases aligning to TRBD2. Germline CDR1 is SGHRS and CDR2 is YFSETQ. The CDR3 is made up of 16 amino acids. Trimming removed 3 bases from V and 6 bases from J; junction bases left unmatched: 14. This CDR3 is CASSYGGAPGRGEQYF. The CDR3 DNA follows: TGCGCCAGCAGCTACGGGGGGGCCCCCGGACGTGGCGAGCAGTACTTC.

The chain couples TRBV5-4 to TRBJ1-2; 7 bases are shared with TRBD1. The germline CDR1 and CDR2 sequences are SGHNT and YYREEE (reference sequence). The CDR3 sequence is 17 residues long. V was pared by 0 bases and J by 1 base, with 9 bases of the junction left unmatched. The CDR3 here is CASSLGIEDRFNYGYTF. DNA for the CDR3: TGTGCCAGCAGCTTGGGGATAGAGGACAGGTTTAACTATGGCTACACCTTC.

The chain links TRBV15 to TRBJ2-7; 8 bases are a match to TRBD2. The germline gives CDR1 LNHNV, CDR2 YYDKDF (reference sequence). The length of the CDR3 is 14 residues. Trimming at V came to 0 bases and at J to 4 bases, leaving 2 bases not matched to a gene. CDR3 DNA sequence: TGTGCCACCAGCAGAGATCTAGCGGGTTACGAGCAGTACTTC. Its protein is CATSRDLAGYEQYF.

The rearrangement links TRBV10-2 to TRBJ1-4; D is perhaps TRBD1 (5 bases). CDR1 is WSHSY, CDR2 SAAADI, per germline. With 8 bases removed from V and 6 bases from J, the gap between germline ends came to 10 bases. The CDR3 spans 12 residues. For the CDR3, the DNA is TGCGCCAGCTCAGAGGGGTATGAAAAACTGTTTTTT. Translated, it gives CASSEGYEKLFF.